The table lists the clone carrying this TCR beta chain with a few counts. Its matching antigen is unknown. The data derive from a study of CD8+ T cells in alopecia areata. Study-level background: Administration of oral tofacitinib to treated patients was at 5 to 10 mg twice daily.

Treatment indicated: oral pan-JAK inhibitor, 5-10 mg twice daily. Alopecia areata patients provided lesional scalp punch biopsies and peripheral blood, both collected for the study. PBMCs served as the source from which CD4+ and CD8+ T cells were sorted. Study-wide results and limits: Alopecia totalis/universalis scalp especially showed more expanded CD8+ clones than normal scalp.

It was cDNA, reverse transcribed from extracted RNA, that served as the sequencing template. Only in-frame clones appear in the TCRdb table, and some are missing; sequencing was by immunoSEQ multiplex PCR. This table holds 95,000 to 100,000 clones, roughly 56% found once. This specimen consisted of CD8+ T cells sorted from blood, obtained at approximately week 56, from a patient treated with tofacitinib. The TCR comes from a human donor with alopecia areata.

The CDR3 here is CASSLGTGSNQPQHF. The CDR3 nucleotides read TGTGCCAGCAGCTTAGGTACGGGGAGCAATCAGCCCCAGCATTTT. The chain joins TRBV13 to TRBJ1-5; D gene unclear. Trimming removed 0 bases at V and 1 base at J, with 7 bases between. The germline CDR1 and CDR2 sequences are PRHDT and FYEKMQ (reference sequence). This CDR3 has 15 amino acids. Full variable domain (outside the CDR3, taken from reference TRBV13 and TRBJ1-5): AAGVIQSPRHLIKEKRETATLKCYPIPRHDTVYWYQQGPGQDPQFLISFYEKMQSDKGSIPDRFSAQQFSDYHSELNMSSLELGDSALYFCASSLGTGSNQPQHFGDGTRLSIL.